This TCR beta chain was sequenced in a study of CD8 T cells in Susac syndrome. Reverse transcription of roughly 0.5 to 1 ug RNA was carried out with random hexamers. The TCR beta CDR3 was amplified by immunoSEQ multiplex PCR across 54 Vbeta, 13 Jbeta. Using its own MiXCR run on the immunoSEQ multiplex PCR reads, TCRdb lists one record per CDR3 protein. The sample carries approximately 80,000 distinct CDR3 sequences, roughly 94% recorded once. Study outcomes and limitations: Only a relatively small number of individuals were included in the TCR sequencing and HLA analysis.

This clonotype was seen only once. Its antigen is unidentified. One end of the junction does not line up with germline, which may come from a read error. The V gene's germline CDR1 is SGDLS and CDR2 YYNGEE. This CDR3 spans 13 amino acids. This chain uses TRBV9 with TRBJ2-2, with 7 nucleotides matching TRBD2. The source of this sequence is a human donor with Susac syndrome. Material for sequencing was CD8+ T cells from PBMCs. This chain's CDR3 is CATSGVNTGELFF. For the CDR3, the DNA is TGTGCCACCAGCGGGGTGAACACCGGGGAGCTGTTTTTT. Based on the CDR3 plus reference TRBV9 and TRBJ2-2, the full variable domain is DSGVTQTPKHLITATGQRVTLRCSPRSGDLSVYWYQQSLDQGLQFLIQYYNGEERAKGNILERFSAQQFPDLHSELNLSSLELGDSALYFCATSGVNTGELFFGEGSRLTVL.